The 29 T cell receptor beta chains presented below share a single source sample, sequenced in a study of blood T cell repertoires in COVID-19. The protocol was immunoSEQ multiplex PCR, while the TCRdb copy is restricted to in-frame clones and leaves out a portion. The sample includes about 120,000 clones, about four fifths of them seen just once. Material: peripheral blood. The receptors originated from a human donor in a cohort sampled during active COVID-19.

In DNA form, the CDR3 reads TGCGCCAGCAGCCGTACAGGGGAAGGGCGAGATGAGCAGTTCTTC. Translation gives CASSRTGEGRDEQFF. The V and J genes are TRBV5-1 and TRBJ2-1; 7 nucleotides agree with TRBD1. From germline, CDR1 is SGHRS and CDR2 YFSETQ. V gave up 4 bases and J gave up 8 bases; unmatched junction bases: 12. CDR3 size: 15 residues. The variable domain in full, completed from reference TRBV5-1 and TRBJ2-1, reads KAGVTQTPRYLIKTRGQQVTLSCSPISGHRSVSWYQQTPGQGLQFLFEYFSETQRNKGNFPGRFSGRQFSNSRSEMNVSTLELGDSALYLCASSRTGEGRDEQFFGPGTRLTVL.

This clone came up once. V usage is TRBV5-7 and J usage is TRBJ1-2, with 7 bases aligning to TRBD1. TRBV5-7 belongs to the ORF category, with a function that is uncertain. CDR3 length: 12 amino acids. V trimming: 5 bases; J trimming: 6 bases; junction bases outside the gene matches: 4. The CDR3 sequence is CASSSQGDGYTF. The CDR3 nucleotides read TGTGCCAGCAGTTCTCAGGGGGATGGCTACACCTTC.

The chain carries TRBV19 and TRBJ2-5, with D possibly being TRBD1 (6 bases). From germline, CDR1 is LNHDA and CDR2 SQIVND (reference sequence). V was clipped by 4 bases and J by 2 bases, with 14 bases between them. CDR3 length: 15 residues. The CDR3 region is CASSTGTLKQETQYF. DNA of the CDR3: TGTGCCAGTAGTACCGGGACACTAAAACAAGAGACCCAGTACTTC.

The chain couples TRBV7-9 to TRBJ2-7, with 7 bases aligning to TRBD2. The length of the CDR3 is 16 residues. Germline V gene lookup returns CDR1 SEHNR and CDR2 FQNEAQ (reference sequence). V was pared by 5 bases and J by 0 bases, with 10 bases of the junction left unmatched. The CDR3 DNA sequence: TGTGCCAGCAGCCCGCGCGGGGGAGTCCTCTCCTACGAGCAGTACTTC. Translating gives CASSPRGGVLSYEQYF.

This clone was counted a single time. This rearrangement joins TRBV5-4 to TRBJ2-3; no firm D call. Germline CDR1 and CDR2: SGHNT and YYREEE (reference sequence). The CDR3 covers 13 residues. V lost 2 bases and J lost 0, with 4 bases in between. CDR3 nucleotide sequence: TGTGCCAGCAGCTTCCGGAGCACAGATACGCAGTATTTT. It is translated as CASSFRSTDTQYF.

As regards this clone: Other DNA sequences within the sample encode an identical CDR3. This chain joins TRBV12-3 or TRBV12-4 and TRBJ1-1; D remains ambiguous. The CDR3 runs to 12 residues. With 3 bases removed from V and 5 bases from J, the gap between germline ends came to 7 bases. The CDR3 is CASSFPGTEAFF. DNA for the CDR3: TGTGCCAGCAGTTTCCCCGGGACTGAAGCTTTCTTT.

This chain uses TRBV30 with TRBJ2-7; 11 bases align to TRBD1. The CDR3 totals 15 residues. Per germline, CDR1 GTSNPN and CDR2 SVGIG (reference sequence). The ends lost 4 bases at V and 7 bases at J; junction bases unmatched: 12. Here the CDR3 reads CAWTEEDRGLREQYF. The CDR3 DNA sequence: TGTGCCTGGACAGAAGAGGACAGGGGGCTTCGGGAGCAGTACTTC.

The chain has TRBV10-3 and TRBJ1-2; D possibly corresponds to TRBD1 (5 bases). The CDR3 is made up of 15 amino acids. Germline V lookup: CDR1 ENHRY, CDR2 SYGVKD. Trimming took 7 bases from V and 0 from J, leaving 15 bases between them. CDR3 DNA sequence: TGTGCCATCACTCCCACAGGCTTAGCTAACTATGGCTACACCTTC. As protein: CAITPTGLANYGYTF.

V gene TRBV19 combines with J gene TRBJ1-4; D is unresolved. The germline gives CDR1 LNHDA, CDR2 SQIVND (reference sequence). There are 14 residues in the CDR3. The V and J ends lost 6 bases and 3 bases respectively, with 11 bases between them. CDR3 residues: CASRPLAANEKLFF. For the CDR3, the DNA is TGTGCCAGTAGGCCACTCGCGGCTAATGAAAAACTGTTTTTT.

The CDR3 protein is CASSPPAGSGANVLTF. The CDR3 bases are TGTGCCAGCTCACCACCGGCGGGCTCTGGGGCCAACGTCCTGACTTTC. The chain joins TRBV18 to TRBJ2-6; D is perhaps TRBD2 (5 bases). The CDR3 sequence is 16 residues long. Germline V gives CDR1 KGHSH, CDR2 LQKENI. The V and J ends lost 0 bases and 0 bases respectively, with 6 bases between them.

This clone was observed a handful of times. The chain has TRBV12-5 and TRBJ2-1, with D perhaps matching TRBD2 (7 bases). This CDR3 has 13 residues. V lost 1 base and J lost 12, with 13 bases in between. Germline loops: CDR1 LGHNT, CDR2 FRNRAP. Here the CDR3 reads CASGLANGGRQFF. CDR3 bases: TGTGCTAGTGGTTTGGCGAACGGGGGGCGGCAGTTCTTC.

The chain is built from TRBV2 and TRBJ1-4, with D possibly TRBD1 on 5 matching bases. CDR3 length: 16 amino acids. Germline assignment: CDR1 SNHLY and CDR2 FYNNEI. V lost 5 bases, J lost 0 bases, and 13 bases lay in between. The CDR3 protein is CASSPQGPATNEKLFF. CDR3 coding DNA: TGTGCCAGCAGTCCCCAGGGCCCTGCAACTAATGAAAAACTGTTTTTT.

CDR3 residues: CASSLGPDRGTGELFF. CDR3 coding DNA: TGTGCCAGCAGCTTAGGCCCGGACAGGGGGACCGGGGAGCTGTTTTTT. The rearrangement links TRBV7-6 to TRBJ2-2, with 10 bases fitting TRBD1. The CDR3 covers 16 residues. In germline, CDR1 is SGHVS, CDR2 FNYEAQ. V was clipped by 1 base and J by 5 bases; unmatched bases: 4.

In the case of this clone: The junction departs from the called germline gene at one end, perhaps through a read error. The chain is built from TRBV9 and TRBJ1-4, with D possibly being TRBD1 (6 bases). The CDR3 consists of 16 residues. Per the germline V gene, CDR1 is SGDLS and CDR2 is YYNGEE. The CDR3 region is CARSVGRGGWVEKLFF. The CDR3 DNA sequence: TGTGCCCGCAGCGTCGGGAGGGGGGGGTGGGTTGAAAAACTGTTTTTT.

CDR3 DNA: TGCGCCAGCAGCTTGGCCCCAGGGGGCTACCAAGAGACCCAGTACTTC. It translates to CASSLAPGGYQETQYF. The gene calls are TRBV5-1 and TRBJ2-5; 8 positions agree with TRBD1. The CDR3 contains 16 residues. The V segment lost 0 bases and the J segment 0 bases; nucleotides outside the gene matches: 4. CDR1 SGHRS and CDR2 YFSETQ come from the germline V gene.

The CDR3, as DNA: TGTGCCAGCAGTTACGGGCCCGGGACAGCTGACTATGGCTACACCTTC. This sequence encodes CASSYGPGTADYGYTF. The chain combines TRBV6-2 or TRBV6-3 with TRBJ1-2, with TRBD1 matching 7 bases. Per germline, CDR1 MNHEY and CDR2 SVGEGT. The length of the CDR3 is 16 residues. The trim removed 2 bases at V and 3 bases at J, leaving 9 bases unmatched.

In its sample, this clone was seen once. Written as DNA, the CDR3 is TGTGCCAGCAGTGAATATGGGGGCAGATTCGTTGAGACCCAGTACTTC. It codes for CASSEYGGRFVETQYF. V and J are TRBV25-1 and TRBJ2-5, with D maybe TRBD1 (6 bases). With 0 bases removed from V and 5 bases from J, the gap between germline ends came to 16 bases. The germline V gene encodes CDR1 MGHDK and CDR2 SYGVNS. The CDR3 is 16 amino acids.

The V gene is TRBV13, the J gene TRBJ2-3; TRBD2 agrees at 12 bases. Germline V gene sequence: CDR1 PRHDT, CDR2 FYEKMQ (reference sequence). V lost 3 bases and J lost 8; bases outside the gene matches: 6. This CDR3 comprises 15 residues. CDR3 sequence (DNA): TGTGCCAGCAGCTTCCTAGCGGGGGGGCCAGTTACGCAGTATTTT. Its protein product is CASSFLAGGPVTQYF.

V gene TRBV6-5 combines with J gene TRBJ1-5; 11 nucleotides align to TRBD1. The trim removed 6 bases at V and 6 bases at J, leaving 4 bases unmatched. Looked up from germline, CDR1 is MNHEY and CDR2 is SVGAGI. CDR3 length: 14 amino acids. In DNA, the CDR3 is TGTGCCAGCAGCAGGACAGGGGGCGGTCAGCCCCAGCATTTT. It encodes CASSRTGGGQPQHF.

The chain combines TRBV7-2 with TRBJ2-1; 13 positions agree with TRBD2. After removal of 2 bases from V and 8 bases from J, the junction contained 6 bases not matched to a gene. CDR3 length: 16 residues. CDR1 SGHTA and CDR2 FQGNSA come from the germline V gene. DNA of the CDR3: TGTGCCAGCAGCTTACAACTAGCGGGGGGGTTGGATGAGCAGTTCTTC. As protein: CASSLQLAGGLDEQFF. The entire variable domain, with the rest obtained from reference TRBV7-2 and TRBJ2-1, is as follows: GAGVSQSPSNKVTEKGKDVELRCDPISGHTALYWYRQSLGQGLEFLIYFQGNSAPDKSGLPSDRFSAERTGGSVSTLTIQRTQQEDSAVYLCASSLQLAGGLDEQFFGPGTRLTVL.

The chain joins TRBV29-1 to TRBJ2-7; 8 nucleotides agree with TRBD1. Germline V gene data show CDR1 as SQVTM and CDR2 as ANQGSEA. Trimming cost V 3 bases and J 5 bases; bases outside gene matches: 12. CDR3 length: 15 amino acids. The CDR3 region has the DNA TGCAGCGTTGAGAACGGGCCAGGGGGCCGGAACGAGCAGTACTTC. Its protein is CSVENGPGGRNEQYF.

The chain is built from TRBV7-2 and TRBJ1-1; D call uncertain. Per the germline V gene, CDR1 is SGHTA and CDR2 is FQGNSA. The CDR3 extends over 13 amino acids. V dropped 5 bases and J dropped 0 bases, with 7 bases sitting between them. CDR3 protein: CASSPQMNTEAFF. In DNA form, the CDR3 reads TGTGCCAGCAGCCCCCAAATGAACACTGAAGCTTTCTTT. Together with reference TRBV7-2 and TRBJ1-1, the CDR3 gives the full variable domain: GAGVSQSPSNKVTEKGKDVELRCDPISGHTALYWYRQSLGQGLEFLIYFQGNSAPDKSGLPSDRFSAERTGGSVSTLTIQRTQQEDSAVYLCASSPQMNTEAFFGQGTRLTVV.

This clone has a single count. V and J are TRBV3-1 (or the pseudogene TRBV3-2) and TRBJ1-2; 10 nucleotides match TRBD1. V dropped 4 bases and J dropped 4; count of bases not matched to a gene: 3. This CDR3 has 14 residues. From germline, CDR1 is LGHDT and CDR2 YNNKEL (reference sequence). CDR3 protein: CASSRRDRGYGYTF. The CDR3 DNA reads TGTGCCAGCAGCCGCCGGGACAGGGGCTATGGCTACACCTTC.

The J gene is TRBJ1-2, the V gene TRBV6-1; 7 positions agree with TRBD1. The ends lost 2 bases at V and 3 bases at J; junction bases unmatched: 3. This CDR3 spans 14 amino acids. CDR1 and CDR2 from the germline V gene are MNHNS and SASEGT. The CDR3 DNA sequence: TGTGCCAGCAGTGAACCCGGACAGGACTATGGCTACACCTTC. The encoded protein is CASSEPGQDYGYTF.

The genes are TRBV5-4 and TRBJ1-6; 7 nucleotides match TRBD1. Germline V CDR1 and CDR2: SGHNT, YYREEE (reference sequence). This CDR3 has 16 residues. V shed 0 bases, J shed 5 bases, and the junction held 5 bases outside the gene matches. CDR3 sequence reads: CASSLGGDSNNSPLHF. The DNA for the CDR3 is TGTGCCAGCAGCTTGGGGGGGGACAGCAATAATTCACCCCTCCACTTT.

The rearrangement joins TRBV6-5 to TRBJ1-6; 7 bases agree with TRBD1. Germline lookup yields CDR1 MNHEY and CDR2 SVGAGI. V lost 7 bases and J lost 10; bases outside the gene matches: 10. The CDR3 length is 14 residues. In DNA, the CDR3 is TGTGCCAGCATCCCAGACAGGGTGGGCTCACCCCTCCACTTT. Protein: CASIPDRVGSPLHF.

This chain links TRBV3-1 (or the pseudogene TRBV3-2) with TRBJ1-2; no clear D gene. With 4 bases removed from V and 4 bases from J, the gap between germline ends came to 10 bases. This CDR3 comprises 13 residues. Germline CDR1 and CDR2: LGHDT and YNNKEL (reference sequence). The CDR3 nucleotides are TGTGCCAGCAGCCCAGACACATCCTATGGCTACACCTTC. Translated, it gives CASSPDTSYGYTF.

The CDR3 DNA reads as TGTGCCAGCAGCCCTGTGGGGGGGCTTGCCTACGAGCAGTACTTC. Its protein product is CASSPVGGLAYEQYF. The chain couples TRBV3-1 (or the pseudogene TRBV3-2) to TRBJ2-7; D perhaps matches TRBD2 (7 bases). Looked up from germline, CDR1 is LGHDT and CDR2 is YNNKEL (reference sequence). The ends were cut back, 4 bases at V and 2 bases at J, with 15 bases in the middle. CDR3 length: 15 residues.

About this clone itself: Other nucleotide sequences from this sample produce the same CDR3. This CDR3 is CASSIGQGYGYTF. CDR3 bases: TGTGCCAGTAGTATCGGACAGGGGTATGGCTACACCTTC. The chain carries TRBV19 and TRBJ1-2; 9 bases agree with TRBD1. The CDR3 extends over 13 amino acids. The ends lost 3 bases at V and 5 bases at J; junction bases unmatched: 1. Germline CDR1 is LNHDA and CDR2 is SQIVND (reference sequence).